These T cell receptor beta chains were read from a single sample in a study of blood T cell repertoires in COVID-19. Some clones are missing from TCRdb's copy, which holds only in-frame ones; the method was immunoSEQ multiplex PCR. The sample has around 250,000 clones, 86% seen once. Sequencing was performed on PBMCs or T cells enriched from blood (not recorded which). The receptors come from a woman in her forties or fifties who had recovered from COVID-19. The CDR3 runs from the conserved cysteine through the conserved F or W. D genes are given only for firm matches. For some rows the clone size is stated as once, few or many, or as a class when expanded; others skip it.

clone size: once
D gene: TRBD1
J gene: TRBJ1-1
V gene: TRBV12-3/TRBV12-4
CDR3 DNA: TGTGCCAGCAGTCTGGACAGGGCAGCTGAAGCTTTCTTT
CDR3 protein: CASSLDRAAEAFF

clone size: .
D gene: .
J gene: TRBJ2-7
V gene: TRBV27
CDR3 DNA: TGTGCCAGCAGTTTATTTGACGAGGGGGGGGAGCAGTACTTC
CDR3 protein: CASSLFDEGGEQYF

clone size: .
D gene: .
J gene: TRBJ1-2
V gene: TRBV28
CDR3 DNA: TGTGCCAGCAGTTTAAGGCCCCCGGGTGGCTACACCTTC
CDR3 protein: CASSLRPPGGYTF

clone size: few
D gene: .
J gene: TRBJ1-5
V gene: TRBV6-2/TRBV6-3
CDR3 DNA: TGTGCCAGCAGTTACGCGGGGGGAGGCAATCAGCCCCAGCATTTT
CDR3 protein: CASSYAGGGNQPQHF

clone size: .
D gene: TRBD1
J gene: TRBJ1-1
V gene: TRBV2
CDR3 DNA: TGTGCCAGCAGTGCCACATTTTCCGCCGGGACAGCGAACACTGAAGCTTTCTTT
CDR3 protein: CASSATFSAGTANTEAFF

clone size: .
D gene: .
J gene: TRBJ1-2
V gene: TRBV27
CDR3 DNA: TGTGCCAGCAGTTTATCGGGGGCGGGCTACACCTTC
CDR3 protein: CASSLSGAGYTF

clone size: .
D gene: .
J gene: TRBJ2-1
V gene: TRBV18
CDR3 DNA: TGTGCCAGCTCACCACCGGAGACTCGAAACAATGAGCAGTTCTTC
CDR3 protein: CASSPPETRNNEQFF

clone size: .
D gene: .
J gene: TRBJ2-6
V gene: TRBV5-8
CDR3 DNA: TGTGCCAGCAGCTTAGAGCGGAGCTCTGGGGCCAACGTCCTGACTTTC
CDR3 protein: CASSLERSSGANVLTF

clone size: few
D gene: .
J gene: TRBJ1-6
V gene: TRBV4-3
CDR3 DNA: TGCGCCAGCAGCCAAGATCGGGGACAAAACTATAATTCACCCCTCCACTTT
CDR3 protein: CASSQDRGQNYNSPLHF

clone size: .
D gene: TRBD2
J gene: TRBJ2-2
V gene: TRBV4-1
CDR3 DNA: TGCGCCAGCAGCCAAGCAAGAGCGGGGGGCGGCGGGGAGCTGTTTTTT
CDR3 protein: CASSQARAGGGGELFF

clone size: once
D gene: .
J gene: TRBJ1-6
V gene: TRBV11-1
CDR3 DNA: TGTGCCAGCAGCTCCTCTGGGCAGGGGCTTTCACCCCTCCACTTT
CDR3 protein: CASSSSGQGLSPLHF

clone size: .
D gene: TRBD1
J gene: TRBJ1-2
V gene: TRBV7-8
CDR3 DNA: TGTGCCAGCAGCCCCAGCAGGGGGCGTTCTGATGGCTACACCTTC
CDR3 protein: CASSPSRGRSDGYTF

clone size: .
D gene: .
J gene: TRBJ2-3
V gene: TRBV27
CDR3 DNA: TGTGCCAGCAGATTACAGGGTAGGACAGATACGCAGTATTTT
CDR3 protein: CASRLQGRTDTQYF

clone size: .
D gene: .
J gene: TRBJ2-1
V gene: TRBV5-1
CDR3 DNA: TGCGCCAGCAGCTTTGCAGACTACAATGAGCAGTTCTTC
CDR3 protein: CASSFADYNEQFF

clone size: once
D gene: .
J gene: TRBJ2-5
V gene: TRBV5-1
CDR3 DNA: TGCGCCAGCACCCCATTACCCACAGGGCCAGAGACCCAGTACTTC
CDR3 protein: CASTPLPTGPETQYF

clone size: .
D gene: TRBD2
J gene: TRBJ2-5
V gene: TRBV7-9
CDR3 DNA: TGTGCCAGCAGCTCAACAAAACTAGCGGGGGGGCCTTGGGAGACCCAGTACTTC
CDR3 protein: CASSSTKLAGGPWETQYF

clone size: .
D gene: .
J gene: TRBJ1-1
V gene: TRBV6-4
CDR3 DNA: TGTGCCAGCAGTGCGACAGCTAACACTGAAGCTTTCTTT
CDR3 protein: CASSATANTEAFF

clone size: .
D gene: .
J gene: TRBJ1-3
V gene: TRBV4-3
CDR3 DNA: TGCGCCAGCAGCCGCCTAAGAGGGCCTGGAAACACCATATATTTT
CDR3 protein: CASSRLRGPGNTIYF

clone size: few
D gene: TRBD1
J gene: TRBJ1-1
V gene: TRBV7-9
CDR3 DNA: TGTGCCAGCAGCTTAGTCACCGGGACAGGGAGAGGCACTGAAGCTTTCTTT
CDR3 protein: CASSLVTGTGRGTEAFF

clone size: .
D gene: TRBD1
J gene: TRBJ1-1
V gene: TRBV19
CDR3 DNA: TGTGCCACTGAGGACAGGGAGCTCACTGAAGCTTTCTTT
CDR3 protein: CATEDRELTEAFF

clone size: .
D gene: .
J gene: TRBJ2-4
V gene: TRBV11-2
CDR3 DNA: TGTGCCAGCAGCTTAGTGATGGGAGAAGCCAAAAACATTCAGTACTTC
CDR3 protein: CASSLVMGEAKNIQYF

clone size: .
D gene: .
J gene: TRBJ1-1
V gene: TRBV29-1
CDR3 DNA: TGCAGCGTTACAGGAACCATAGAAGCTTTCTTT
CDR3 protein: CSVTGTIEAFF

clone size: .
D gene: .
J gene: TRBJ2-1
V gene: TRBV20-1
CDR3 DNA: TGCAGTGCCAACGCCCTAAATGAGCAGTTCTTC
CDR3 protein: CSANALNEQFF

clone size: .
D gene: .
J gene: TRBJ2-1
V gene: TRBV11-2
CDR3 DNA: TGTGCCAGCAGCTCCCGTGAAACGGTTGAGCAGTTCTTC
CDR3 protein: CASSSRETVEQFF

clone size: .
D gene: .
J gene: TRBJ2-7
V gene: TRBV4-3
CDR3 DNA: TGCGCCAGCAGCCAAGCGTGGACTACCAGCTACGAGCAGTACTTC
CDR3 protein: CASSQAWTTSYEQYF

clone size: .
D gene: .
J gene: TRBJ1-6
V gene: TRBV2
CDR3 DNA: TGTGCCAGCAGGGACACCAGGGCCAATAATTCACCCCTCCACTTT
CDR3 protein: CASRDTRANNSPLHF

clone size: .
D gene: TRBD1
J gene: TRBJ1-1
V gene: TRBV27
CDR3 DNA: TGTGCCAGCAGTTTATGGGGACAGGGGTTTGAAGCTTTCTTT
CDR3 protein: CASSLWGQGFEAFF

clone size: once
D gene: .
J gene: TRBJ2-1
V gene: TRBV5-4
CDR3 DNA: TGTGCCAGCAGCTCGGGGGACCGATCCTACAATGAGCAGTTCTTC
CDR3 protein: CASSSGDRSYNEQFF

clone size: .
D gene: .
J gene: TRBJ2-7
V gene: TRBV19
CDR3 DNA: TGTGCCAGTAGTATAGATTTAATAGCCCCCTACGAGCAGTACTTC
CDR3 protein: CASSIDLIAPYEQYF

clone size: .
D gene: .
J gene: TRBJ1-1
V gene: TRBV6-4
CDR3 DNA: TGTGCCAGCAGTGACTCACAGGGAGATGCTTTCTTT
CDR3 protein: CASSDSQGDAFF

clone size: .
D gene: .
J gene: TRBJ2-5
V gene: TRBV10-3
CDR3 DNA: TGTGCCACGGGGGACGACTCGACCGCCGGGGAGACCCAGTACTTC
CDR3 protein: CATGDDSTAGETQYF

clone size: .
D gene: TRBD1
J gene: TRBJ2-7
V gene: TRBV18
CDR3 DNA: TGTGCCAGCTCACCACAATCAGGGGGAGAGCAGTACTTC
CDR3 protein: CASSPQSGGEQYF

clone size: .
D gene: TRBD1
J gene: TRBJ2-3
V gene: TRBV27
CDR3 DNA: TGTGCCAGCAGTTTATGGCCTGGACAGGGGGCGACAGATACGCAGTATTTT
CDR3 protein: CASSLWPGQGATDTQYF

clone size: once
D gene: TRBD1
J gene: TRBJ1-2
V gene: TRBV5-1
CDR3 DNA: TGCGCCAGCAGCTTGGGGACAGGGGCCTCTAACTATGGCTACACCTTC
CDR3 protein: CASSLGTGASNYGYTF

clone size: .
D gene: TRBD1
J gene: TRBJ1-1
V gene: TRBV7-8
CDR3 DNA: TGTGCCAGCAGCTTAGCATACGGGACAGGACTGCTAATAGACGGGAACACTGAAGCTTTCTTT
CDR3 protein: CASSLAYGTGLLIDGNTEAFF

clone size: .
D gene: .
J gene: TRBJ1-2
V gene: TRBV7-2
CDR3 DNA: TGTGCCAGCAGCTCAGGACAGCCAGCACAGTATGGCTACACCTTC
CDR3 protein: CASSSGQPAQYGYTF

clone size: .
D gene: .
J gene: TRBJ2-7
V gene: TRBV7-2
CDR3 DNA: TGTGCCAGCAGATACGACACGGGGGCCTACGAGCAGTACTTC
CDR3 protein: CASRYDTGAYEQYF

clone size: .
D gene: TRBD2
J gene: TRBJ2-7
V gene: TRBV10-3
CDR3 DNA: TGTGCCATCAGTGTAAGCGGGGGGACTTACGAGCAGTACTTC
CDR3 protein: CAISVSGGTYEQYF